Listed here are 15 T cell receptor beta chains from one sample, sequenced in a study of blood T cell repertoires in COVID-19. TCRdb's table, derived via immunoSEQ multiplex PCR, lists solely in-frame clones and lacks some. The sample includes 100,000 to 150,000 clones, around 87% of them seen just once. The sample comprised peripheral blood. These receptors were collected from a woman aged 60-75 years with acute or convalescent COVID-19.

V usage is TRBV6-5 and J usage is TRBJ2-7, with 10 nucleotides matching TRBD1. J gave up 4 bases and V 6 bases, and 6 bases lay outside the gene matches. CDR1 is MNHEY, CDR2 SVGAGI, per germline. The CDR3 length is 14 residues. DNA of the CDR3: TGTGCCAGCAGGTCGGGACAGGGGTTATACGAGCAGTACTTC. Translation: CASRSGQGLYEQYF.

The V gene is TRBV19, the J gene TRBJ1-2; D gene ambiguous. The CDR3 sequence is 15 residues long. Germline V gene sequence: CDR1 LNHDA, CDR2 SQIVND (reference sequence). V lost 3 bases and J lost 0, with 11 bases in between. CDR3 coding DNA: TGTGCCAGTAGTATGGTAGGAGGAGCTAACTATGGCTACACCTTC. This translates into CASSMVGGANYGYTF. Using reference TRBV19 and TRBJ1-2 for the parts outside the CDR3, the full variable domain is DGGITQSPKYLFRKEGQNVTLSCEQNLNHDAMYWYRQDPGQGLRLIYYSQIVNDFQKGDIAEGYSVSREKKESFPLTVTSAQKNPTAFYLCASSMVGGANYGYTFGSGTRLTVV.

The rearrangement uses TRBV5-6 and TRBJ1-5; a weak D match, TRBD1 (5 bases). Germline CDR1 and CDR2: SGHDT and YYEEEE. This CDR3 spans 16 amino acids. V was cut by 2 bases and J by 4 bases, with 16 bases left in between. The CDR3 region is CASSFSQGWSNQPQHF. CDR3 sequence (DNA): TGTGCCAGCAGCTTTTCGCAGGGTTGGTCAAATCAGCCCCAGCATTTT.

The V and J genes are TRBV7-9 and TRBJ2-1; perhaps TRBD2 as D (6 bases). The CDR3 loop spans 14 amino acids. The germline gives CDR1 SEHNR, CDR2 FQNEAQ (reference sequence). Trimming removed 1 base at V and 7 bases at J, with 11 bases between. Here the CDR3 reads CASSLDLAGNEQFF. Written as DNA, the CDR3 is TGTGCCAGCAGCTTAGATCTGGCGGGAAATGAGCAGTTCTTC. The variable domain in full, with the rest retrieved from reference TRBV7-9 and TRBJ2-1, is DTGVSQNPRHKITKRGQNVTFRCDPISEHNRLYWYRQTLGQGPEFLTYFQNEAQLEKSRLLSDRFSAERPKGSFSTLEIQRTEQGDSAMYLCASSLDLAGNEQFFGPGTRLTVL.

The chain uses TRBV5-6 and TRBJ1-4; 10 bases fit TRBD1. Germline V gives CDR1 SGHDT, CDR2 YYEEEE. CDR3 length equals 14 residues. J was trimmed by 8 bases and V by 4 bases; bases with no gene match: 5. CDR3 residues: CASSEGQGSEKLFF. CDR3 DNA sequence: TGTGCCAGCAGCGAGGGACAGGGGAGCGAAAAACTGTTTTTT.

The DNA of the CDR3 is TGCGCCAGCAGCCAAGACCCGGGACAGGGGTCGAGGGCTTTCTTT. This translates into CASSQDPGQGSRAFF. This chain connects TRBV4-1 to TRBJ1-1; TRBD1 matches at 10 bases. Looked up from germline, CDR1 is MGHRA and CDR2 is YSYEKL. The length of the CDR3 is 15 residues. V shed 0 bases and J 11 bases; nucleotides not matched to a gene: 9.

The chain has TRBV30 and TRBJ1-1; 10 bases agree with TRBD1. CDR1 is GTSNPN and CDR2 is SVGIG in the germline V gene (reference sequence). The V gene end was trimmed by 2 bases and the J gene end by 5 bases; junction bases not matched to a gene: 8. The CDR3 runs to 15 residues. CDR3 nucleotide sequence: TGTGCCTGGAGTCCTCCGGGACAGGGGAGAACTGAAGCTTTCTTT. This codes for CAWSPPGQGRTEAFF.

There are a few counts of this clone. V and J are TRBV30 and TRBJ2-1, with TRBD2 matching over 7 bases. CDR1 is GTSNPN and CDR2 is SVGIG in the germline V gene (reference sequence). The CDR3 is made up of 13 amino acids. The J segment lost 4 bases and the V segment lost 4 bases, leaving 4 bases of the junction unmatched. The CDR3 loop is CAWNPSGYNEQFF. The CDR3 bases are TGTGCCTGGAATCCTAGCGGATACAATGAGCAGTTCTTC.

CDR3 residues: CATSDPGLPNTIYF. CDR3 DNA: TGTGCCACCAGTGATCCGGGACTTCCAAACACCATATATTTT. The rearrangement links TRBV24-1 to TRBJ1-3; perhaps TRBD1 as D (5 bases). The V end was cut by 3 bases, the J end by 6 bases, with 11 bases between. This CDR3 contains 14 residues. Germline V gene lookup returns CDR1 KGHDR and CDR2 SFDVKD.

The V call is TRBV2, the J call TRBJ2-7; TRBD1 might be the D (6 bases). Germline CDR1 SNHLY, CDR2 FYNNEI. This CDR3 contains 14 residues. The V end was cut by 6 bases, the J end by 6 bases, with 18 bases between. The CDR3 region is CASRPDRSQPEQYF. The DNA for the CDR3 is TGTGCCAGCAGGCCTGACAGGTCCCAGCCCGAGCAGTACTTC.

Here the CDR3 reads CASNKEGNGYTF. CDR3 DNA sequence: TGCGCCAGCAATAAGGAGGGCAATGGCTACACCTTC. The chain couples TRBV10-2 to TRBJ1-2; D uncertain. The CDR3 sequence is 12 residues long. The V and J ends lost 7 bases and 6 bases respectively, with 12 bases between them. CDR1 and CDR2 (germline): WSHSY, SAAADI.

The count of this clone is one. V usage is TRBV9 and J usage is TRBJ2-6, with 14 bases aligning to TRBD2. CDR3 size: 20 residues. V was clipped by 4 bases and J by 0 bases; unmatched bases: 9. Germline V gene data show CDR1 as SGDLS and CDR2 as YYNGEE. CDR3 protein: CASSLPGLAGVGSGANVLTF. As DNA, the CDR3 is TGTGCCAGCAGCTTACCGGGACTAGCGGGAGTAGGCTCTGGGGCCAACGTCCTGACTTTC.

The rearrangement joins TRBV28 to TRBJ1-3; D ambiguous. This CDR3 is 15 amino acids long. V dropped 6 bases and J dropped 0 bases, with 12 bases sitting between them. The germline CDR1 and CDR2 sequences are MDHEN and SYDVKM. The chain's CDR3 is CASSSSSFSGNTIYF. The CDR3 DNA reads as TGTGCCAGCAGCTCAAGTAGCTTCTCTGGAAACACCATATATTTT.

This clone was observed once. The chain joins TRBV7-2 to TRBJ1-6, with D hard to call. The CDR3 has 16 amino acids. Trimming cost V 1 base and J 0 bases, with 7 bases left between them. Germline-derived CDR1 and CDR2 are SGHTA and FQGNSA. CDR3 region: CASSLESSSYNSPLHF. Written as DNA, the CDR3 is TGTGCCAGCAGCTTAGAATCGAGCTCCTATAATTCACCCCTCCACTTT.

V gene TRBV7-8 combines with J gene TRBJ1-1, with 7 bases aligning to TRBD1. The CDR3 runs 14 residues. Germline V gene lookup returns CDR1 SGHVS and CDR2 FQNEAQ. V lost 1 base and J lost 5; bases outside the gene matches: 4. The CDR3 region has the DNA TGTGCCAGCAGCTTAGAACAGGGGATAACTGAAGCTTTCTTT. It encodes CASSLEQGITEAFF.